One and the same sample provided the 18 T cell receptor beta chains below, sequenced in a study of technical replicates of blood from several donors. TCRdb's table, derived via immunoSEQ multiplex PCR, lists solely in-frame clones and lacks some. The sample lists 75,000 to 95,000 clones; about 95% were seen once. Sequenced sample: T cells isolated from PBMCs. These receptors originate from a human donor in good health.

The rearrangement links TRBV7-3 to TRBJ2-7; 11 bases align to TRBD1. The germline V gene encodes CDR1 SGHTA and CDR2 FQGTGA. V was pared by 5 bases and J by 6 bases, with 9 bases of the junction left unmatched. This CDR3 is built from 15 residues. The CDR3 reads CASSAMDRGLSEQYF. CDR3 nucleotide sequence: TGTGCCAGCAGCGCGATGGACAGGGGGCTCTCCGAGCAGTACTTC.

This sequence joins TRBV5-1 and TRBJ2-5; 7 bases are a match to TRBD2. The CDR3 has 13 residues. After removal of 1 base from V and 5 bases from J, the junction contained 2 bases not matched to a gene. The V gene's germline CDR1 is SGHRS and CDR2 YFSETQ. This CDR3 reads CASSLNGGETQYF. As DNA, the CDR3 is TGCGCCAGCAGCTTGAACGGGGGGGAGACCCAGTACTTC.

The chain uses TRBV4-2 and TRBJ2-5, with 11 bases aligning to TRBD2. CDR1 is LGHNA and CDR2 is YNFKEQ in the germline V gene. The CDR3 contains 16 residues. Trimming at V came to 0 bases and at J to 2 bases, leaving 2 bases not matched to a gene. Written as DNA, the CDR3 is TGTGCCAGCAGCCAAGACCCTAGCGGGGGGCAAGAGACCCAGTACTTC. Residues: CASSQDPSGGQETQYF.

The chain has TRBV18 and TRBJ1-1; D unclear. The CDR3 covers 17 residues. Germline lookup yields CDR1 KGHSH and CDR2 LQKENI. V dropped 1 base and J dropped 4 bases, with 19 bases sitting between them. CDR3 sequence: CASSPLTGLGRPTEAFF. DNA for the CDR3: TGTGCCAGCTCACCACTTACGGGGTTAGGTAGGCCCACTGAAGCTTTCTTT.

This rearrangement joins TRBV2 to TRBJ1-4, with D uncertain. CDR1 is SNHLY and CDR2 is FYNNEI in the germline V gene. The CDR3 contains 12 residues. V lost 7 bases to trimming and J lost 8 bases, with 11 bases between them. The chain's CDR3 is CASIGGLEKLFF. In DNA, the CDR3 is TGTGCCAGCATAGGAGGACTAGAAAAACTGTTTTTT.

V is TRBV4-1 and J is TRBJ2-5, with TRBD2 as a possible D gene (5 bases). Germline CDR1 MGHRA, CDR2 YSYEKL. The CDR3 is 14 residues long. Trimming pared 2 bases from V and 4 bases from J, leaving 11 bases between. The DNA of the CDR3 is TGCGCCAGCAGCCAACCCCGGGAACGAGAGACCCAGTACTTC. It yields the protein CASSQPRERETQYF.

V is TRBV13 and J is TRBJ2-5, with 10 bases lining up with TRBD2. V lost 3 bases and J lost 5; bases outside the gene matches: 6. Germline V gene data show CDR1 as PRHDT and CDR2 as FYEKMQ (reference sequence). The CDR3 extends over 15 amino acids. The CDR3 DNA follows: TGTGCCAGCAGCTTTCTAGCGGGAGAGGTTGAGACCCAGTACTTC. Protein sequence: CASSFLAGEVETQYF. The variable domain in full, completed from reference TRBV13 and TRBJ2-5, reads AAGVIQSPRHLIKEKRETATLKCYPIPRHDTVYWYQQGPGQDPQFLISFYEKMQSDKGSIPDRFSAQQFSDYHSELNMSSLELGDSALYFCASSFLAGEVETQYFGPGTRLLVL.

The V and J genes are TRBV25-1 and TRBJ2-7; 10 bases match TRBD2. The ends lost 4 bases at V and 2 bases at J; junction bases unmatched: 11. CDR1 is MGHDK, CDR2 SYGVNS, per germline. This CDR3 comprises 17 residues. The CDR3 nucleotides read TGTGCCAGCAGTGGTCTCTTAGGGACTAGCGAGCCCTACGAGCAGTACTTC. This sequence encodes CASSGLLGTSEPYEQYF.

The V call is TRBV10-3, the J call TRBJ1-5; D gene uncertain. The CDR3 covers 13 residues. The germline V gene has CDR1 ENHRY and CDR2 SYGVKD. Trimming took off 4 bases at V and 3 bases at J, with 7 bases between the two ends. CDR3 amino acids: CAISGGNNQPQHF. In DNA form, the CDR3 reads TGTGCCATCAGTGGAGGAAACAATCAGCCCCAGCATTTT.

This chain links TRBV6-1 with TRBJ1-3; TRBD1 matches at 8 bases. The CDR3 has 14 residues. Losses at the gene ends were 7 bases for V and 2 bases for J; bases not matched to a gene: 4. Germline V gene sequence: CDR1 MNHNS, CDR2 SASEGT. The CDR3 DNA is TGTGCCAGCAACCCACAGGGGGCTGGAAACACCATATATTTT. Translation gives CASNPQGAGNTIYF.

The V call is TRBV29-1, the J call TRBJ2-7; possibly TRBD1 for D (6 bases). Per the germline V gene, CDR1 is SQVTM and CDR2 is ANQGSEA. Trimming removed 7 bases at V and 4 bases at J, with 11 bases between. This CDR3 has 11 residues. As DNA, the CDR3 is TGCAGCGGTCAGGGGACGTACGAGCAGTACTTC. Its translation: CSGQGTYEQYF.

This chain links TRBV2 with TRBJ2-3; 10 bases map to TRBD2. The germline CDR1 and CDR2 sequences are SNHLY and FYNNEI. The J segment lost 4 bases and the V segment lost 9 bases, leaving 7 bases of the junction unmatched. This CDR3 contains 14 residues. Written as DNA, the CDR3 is TGTGCCAGGGGGACTAGCGAACGTCCAGATACGCAGTATTTT. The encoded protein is CARGTSERPDTQYF.

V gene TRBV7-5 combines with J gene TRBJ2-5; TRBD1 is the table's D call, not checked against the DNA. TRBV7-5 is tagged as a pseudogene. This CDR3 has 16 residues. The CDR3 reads CVRSLLWDRGEETQYF. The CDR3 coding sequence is TGTGTCAGAAGCTTACTGTGGGACAGGGGGGAGGAGACCCAGTACTTC.

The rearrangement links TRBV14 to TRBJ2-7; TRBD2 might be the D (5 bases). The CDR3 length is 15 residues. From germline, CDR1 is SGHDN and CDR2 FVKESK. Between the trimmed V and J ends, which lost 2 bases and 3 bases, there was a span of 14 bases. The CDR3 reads CASSQLSRAVYEQYF. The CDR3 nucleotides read TGTGCCAGCAGCCAACTTTCGCGGGCTGTCTACGAGCAGTACTTC.

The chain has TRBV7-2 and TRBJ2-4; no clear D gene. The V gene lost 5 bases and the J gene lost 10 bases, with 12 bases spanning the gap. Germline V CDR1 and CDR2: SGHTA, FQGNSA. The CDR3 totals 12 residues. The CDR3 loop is CASSALVYIQYF. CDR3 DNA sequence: TGTGCCAGCAGCGCCCTAGTATATATTCAGTACTTC.

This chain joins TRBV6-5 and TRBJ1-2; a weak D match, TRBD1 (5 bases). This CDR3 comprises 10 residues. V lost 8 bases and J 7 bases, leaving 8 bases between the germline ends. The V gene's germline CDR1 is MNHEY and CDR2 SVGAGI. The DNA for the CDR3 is TGTGCCAGCGGGACTGGTGGCTACACCTTC. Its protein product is CASGTGGYTF.

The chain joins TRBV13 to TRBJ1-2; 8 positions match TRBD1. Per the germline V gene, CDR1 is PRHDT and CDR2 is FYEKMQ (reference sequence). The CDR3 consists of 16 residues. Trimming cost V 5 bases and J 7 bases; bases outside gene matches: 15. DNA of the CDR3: TGTGCCAGCAGCCAGCACCCTATCCAGGGGGCGATTGGCTACACCTTC. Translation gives CASSQHPIQGAIGYTF.

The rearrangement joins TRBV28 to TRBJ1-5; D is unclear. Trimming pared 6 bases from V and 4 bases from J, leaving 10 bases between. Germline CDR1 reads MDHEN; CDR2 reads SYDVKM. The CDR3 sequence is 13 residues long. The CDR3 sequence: CASSSQFNQPQHF. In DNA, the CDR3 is TGTGCCAGCAGCAGTCAGTTTAATCAGCCCCAGCATTTT.